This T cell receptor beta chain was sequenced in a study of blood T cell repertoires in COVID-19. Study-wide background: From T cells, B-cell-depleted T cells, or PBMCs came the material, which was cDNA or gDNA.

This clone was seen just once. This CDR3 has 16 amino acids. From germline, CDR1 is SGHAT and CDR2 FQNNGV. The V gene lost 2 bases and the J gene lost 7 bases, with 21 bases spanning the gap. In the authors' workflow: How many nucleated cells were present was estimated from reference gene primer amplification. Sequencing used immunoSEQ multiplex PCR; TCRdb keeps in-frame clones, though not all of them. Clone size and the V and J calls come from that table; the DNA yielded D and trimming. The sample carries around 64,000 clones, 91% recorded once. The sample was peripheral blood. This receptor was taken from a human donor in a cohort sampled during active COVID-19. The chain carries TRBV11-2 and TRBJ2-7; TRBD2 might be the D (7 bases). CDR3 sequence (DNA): TGTGCCAGCAGCTTACGCGGGCGGGGGCCCGGGTGGGAGCAGTACTTC. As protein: CASSLRGRGPGWEQYF.